This T cell receptor beta chain came from a study of read filtering for tumor transcriptome and immune sequencing. Background on the study: DNase treatment preceded whole-transcriptome library preparation. RNA-seq yielded only roughly 85 to 1,400 TCR reads, IR-seq about 4 to 10.27 million. Whole-study results and caveats: Correlation between methods rose after single-read clonotypes were removed.

The CDR3 has 14 residues. Trimming took off 3 bases at V and 5 bases at J, with 16 bases between the two ends. In germline, CDR1 is DFQATT, CDR2 SNEGSKA (reference sequence). This clonotype showed up many times. Its target is unknown. The library was built from around 400 ng RNA with molecular barcoded adaptors for alpha/delta and beta/gamma chains. TCRdb reprocessed the reads with MiXCR, giving one entry per CDR3 protein. The data show 100,000 to 150,000 distinct CDR3 sequences, roughly 13% seen once. At the time of active disease, bone marrow was collected from every patient. V and J are TRBV20-1 and TRBJ1-1, with D possibly TRBD1 on 5 matching bases. This clonotype was obtained from a donor aged 40 or older with multiple myeloma. Sequenced: a population of CD138-negative cells sorted from bone marrow. CDR3 protein: CSASIAKGRTEAFF. As DNA, the CDR3 is TGCAGTGCTAGTATTGCGAAGGGGCGGACTGAAGCTTTCTTT.